The sequence of this T cell receptor beta chain was determined in a study of blood T cell repertoires in COVID-19. For the study at large: Sites in the United States, Italy and Spain provided acute and convalescent COVID-19 samples. T cells, B-cell-depleted T cells, or PBMCs provided the cDNA or gDNA that served as material.

In terms of age and location, participants ranged from roughly 18 to 100 years and lived in 24 US areas. Each participant's cohort was designated according to participant-reported clinical history. Sequenced by immunoSEQ multiplex PCR; TCRdb stores in-frame clones only, minus some. The sample has 150,000 to 200,000 clones, 75% to 85% seen once; the top ten hold 6%. Sequenced material: PBMCs or T cells enriched from blood (not recorded which). This sequence originates from a man aged 35-49 years who had recovered from COVID-19.

The CDR3: CARSPGSTDTQYF. CDR3 coding DNA: TGTGCCAGAAGTCCGGGAAGCACAGATACGCAGTATTTT. The chain recombines TRBV7-9 with TRBJ2-3; D may be TRBD2 (5 bases). This CDR3 contains 13 residues. Between the trimmed V and J ends, which lost 9 bases and 0 bases, there was a span of 10 bases. CDR1 is SEHNR, CDR2 FQNEAQ, per germline (reference sequence).